Listed here are 24 T cell receptor beta chains from one sample, sequenced in a study of blood T cell repertoires in COVID-19. Data came from immunoSEQ multiplex PCR; TCRdb stores just in-frame clones and leaves some out. In the table there are some 300,000 clones, 75% to 90% of which are singletons. The material sequenced was peripheral blood. Receptors were obtained from a woman aged 50 to 65 with COVID-19, enrolled during active disease.

V usage is TRBV7-2 and J usage is TRBJ2-7; no definite D call. This CDR3 spans 16 amino acids. Trimming shortened V by 5 bases and J by 2 bases, and 19 bases separated the two germline ends. The germline V gene encodes CDR1 SGHTA and CDR2 FQGNSA. CDR3 DNA sequence: TGTGCCAGCAGCCCACTACCTTTAGTGGTTACCTACGAGCAGTACTTC. Its protein product is CASSPLPLVVTYEQYF. The variable domain in full, completed from reference TRBV7-2 and TRBJ2-7, reads GAGVSQSPSNKVTEKGKDVELRCDPISGHTALYWYRQSLGQGLEFLIYFQGNSAPDKSGLPSDRFSAERTGGSVSTLTIQRTQQEDSAVYLCASSPLPLVVTYEQYFGPGTRLTVT.

The rearrangement joins TRBV6-2 or TRBV6-3 to TRBJ2-3; 10 bases align to TRBD2. Looked up from germline, CDR1 is MNHEY and CDR2 is SVGEGT. This CDR3 comprises 16 residues. Trimming at V came to 5 bases and at J to 2 bases, leaving 7 bases not matched to a gene. CDR3 loop: CASSHETSGYTDTQYF. The DNA of the CDR3 is TGTGCCAGCAGTCACGAGACTAGCGGGTACACAGATACGCAGTATTTT.

The rearrangement joins TRBV18 to TRBJ2-1; D not resolved. CDR3 length equals 13 residues. V shed 4 bases and J shed 5 bases, with 9 bases lying between them. Germline assignment: CDR1 KGHSH and CDR2 LQKENI. This CDR3 is CASSHFRDNEQFF. DNA for the CDR3: TGTGCCAGCTCACACTTCCGGGACAATGAGCAGTTCTTC.

The chain links TRBV7-9 to TRBJ2-1; the D is unclear. V lost 5 bases and J lost 9, with 17 bases in between. Per germline, CDR1 SEHNR and CDR2 FQNEAQ (reference sequence). This CDR3 comprises 14 residues. CDR3 sequence: CASSPRVVAIEQFF. In nucleotides, the CDR3 is TGTGCCAGCAGCCCTAGAGTAGTCGCTATTGAGCAGTTCTTC. Full variable domain (rest looked up from reference TRBV7-9 and TRBJ2-1): DTGVSQNPRHKITKRGQNVTFRCDPISEHNRLYWYRQTLGQGPEFLTYFQNEAQLEKSRLLSDRFSAERPKGSFSTLEIQRTEQGDSAMYLCASSPRVVAIEQFFGPGTRLTVL.

This clone was seen more than once but under ten times. The chain combines TRBV5-1 with TRBJ2-1; weak D call: TRBD2 (6 bases). CDR3 length: 12 amino acids. V lost 2 bases and J 9 bases, leaving 9 bases between the germline ends. Germline values: CDR1 SGHRS, CDR2 YFSETQ. CDR3 sequence reads: CASSLNSGEQFF. In DNA, the CDR3 is TGCGCCAGCAGCTTAAATAGCGGTGAGCAGTTCTTC.

The J gene is TRBJ2-4, the V gene TRBV12-2; TRBD1 reflects the table's D call only, with no check against the DNA. TRBV12-2 is assigned pseudogene status. CDR3 length: 17 residues. The CDR3 nucleotides are TGTGCAAGTCGCTCCTTGGGCGCCAGAATAGCCAAAAACATTCAGTACTTC. Translation gives CASRSLGARIAKNIQYF.

The chain carries TRBV18 and TRBJ1-1; 7 nucleotides agree with TRBD1. The CDR3 has 14 residues. Germline V gene sequence: CDR1 KGHSH, CDR2 LQKENI. Trimming removed 2 bases from V and 1 base from J; junction bases left unmatched: 1. The CDR3: CASSPAGGNTEAFF. The DNA of the CDR3 is TGTGCCAGCTCACCAGCAGGGGGGAACACTGAAGCTTTCTTT.

This chain uses TRBV3-1 (or the pseudogene TRBV3-2) with TRBJ1-6; tentatively, D is TRBD1 (5 bases). The V end lost 3 bases, the J end lost 9 bases, and 15 bases lay between the germline ends. CDR1 and CDR2 from the germline V gene are LGHDT and YNNKEL (reference sequence). The CDR3 has 15 residues. The CDR3 loop is CASSQGGVGVSPLHF. In DNA form, the CDR3 reads TGTGCCAGCAGCCAGGGGGGGGTGGGAGTTTCACCCCTCCACTTT.

The table lists this clone with a few counts. The genes are TRBV5-6 and TRBJ2-5; TRBD1 is a possible D gene (6 bases). The ends were cut back, 3 bases at V and 1 base at J, with 13 bases in the middle. CDR3 length: 15 residues. Germline loops: CDR1 SGHDT, CDR2 YYEEEE. CDR3: CASSSGQLLQETQYF. In nucleotides, the CDR3 is TGTGCCAGCAGCTCTGGACAGCTACTCCAAGAGACCCAGTACTTC.

V is TRBV5-1 and J is TRBJ1-3; TRBD1 aligns across 8 bases. The CDR3 loop spans 17 amino acids. Germline V gene data show CDR1 as SGHRS and CDR2 as YFSETQ. J lost 2 bases, V lost 0 bases, and 7 bases had no gene match. DNA for the CDR3: TGCGCCAGCAGCTTGGTATCTCAGGGGGCTACTGGAAACACCATATATTTT. Its translation is CASSLVSQGATGNTIYF. The full variable domain, completed using reference TRBV5-1 and TRBJ1-3, is KAGVTQTPRYLIKTRGQQVTLSCSPISGHRSVSWYQQTPGQGLQFLFEYFSETQRNKGNFPGRFSGRQFSNSRSEMNVSTLELGDSALYLCASSLVSQGATGNTIYFGEGSWLTVV.

A few counts support this clone. The rearrangement uses TRBV5-1 and TRBJ1-2; 7 bases map to TRBD1. This CDR3 has 16 residues. Germline V lookup: CDR1 SGHRS, CDR2 YFSETQ. V dropped 3 bases and J dropped 2; count of bases not matched to a gene: 10. The CDR3 DNA reads TGCGCCAGCAGCTGGGACAGTAATAACCCAAACTATGGCTACACCTTC. Protein: CASSWDSNNPNYGYTF.

This clone was picked up one time. The V gene is TRBV11-3, the J gene TRBJ2-3; TRBD2 agrees at 8 bases. V lost 1 base to trimming and J lost 4 bases; unmatched junction nucleotides: 7. Germline V gene data show CDR1 as SGHNT and CDR2 as YENEEA. The CDR3 contains 16 residues. DNA for the CDR3: TGTGCCAGCAGCTTAGGAGACGGGAGGGGAGCAGATACGCAGTATTTT. Amino acids: CASSLGDGRGADTQYF.

CDR3 sequence (DNA): TGCGCCAGCAGCTTACGAGACACAGATACGCAGTATTTT. Amino acid sequence: CASSLRDTDTQYF. The gene calls are TRBV5-1 and TRBJ2-3; D is unresolved. CDR1 and CDR2 (germline): SGHRS, YFSETQ. The CDR3 length is 13 residues. Trimming cost V 2 bases and J 2 bases, with 6 bases left between them.

This clone appeared once. V is TRBV30 and J is TRBJ2-3; tentative D call: TRBD2 (6 bases). This CDR3 comprises 11 residues. Germline V lookup: CDR1 GTSNPN, CDR2 SVGIG (reference sequence). CDR3 sequence reads: CVRGVPDTQYF. Here the CDR3 DNA reads TGTGTGCGCGGGGTCCCAGATACGCAGTATTTT.

The chain employs TRBV7-9 and TRBJ2-2, with TRBD1 matching 10 bases. Germline V gene sequence: CDR1 SEHNR, CDR2 FQNEAQ (reference sequence). V shed 8 bases, J shed 4 bases, and the junction held 7 bases outside the gene matches. The CDR3 extends over 15 amino acids. In nucleotides, the CDR3 is TGTGCCAGCCGCGTCTGGACAGGGGGCACCGGGGAGCTGTTTTTT. As protein: CASRVWTGGTGELFF.

The gene calls are TRBV5-1 and TRBJ2-1, with 8 nucleotides matching TRBD2. There are 15 residues in the CDR3. V dropped 2 bases and J dropped 2; count of bases not matched to a gene: 3. Germline values: CDR1 SGHRS, CDR2 YFSETQ. CDR3 sequence: CASSLAGLAYNEQFF. The CDR3 coding sequence is TGCGCCAGCAGCTTAGCGGGACTAGCCTACAATGAGCAGTTCTTC.

This clone appeared a few times. This chain links TRBV18 with TRBJ1-2; D not resolved. Trimming took off 2 bases at V and 10 bases at J, with 11 bases between the two ends. Germline V gene data show CDR1 as KGHSH and CDR2 as LQKENI. The CDR3 extends over 12 amino acids. CDR3: CASSPRQEDYTF. The CDR3 DNA is TGTGCCAGCTCACCAAGGCAGGAGGACTACACCTTC.

The chain employs TRBV11-2 and TRBJ1-2; D is uncertain. The CDR3 is 12 residues long. Germline values: CDR1 SGHAT, CDR2 FQNNGV. V was trimmed by 0 bases and J by 5 bases, leaving 4 bases between them. CDR3 coding DNA: TGTGCCAGCAGCTTAGACCGGTATGGCTACACCTTC. Residues: CASSLDRYGYTF.

The chain is built from TRBV7-3 and TRBJ2-2; D is possibly TRBD2 (5 bases). V dropped 1 base and J dropped 0 bases, with 15 bases sitting between them. The CDR3 is made up of 18 amino acids. Germline CDR1 is SGHTA and CDR2 is FQGTGA. In DNA form, the CDR3 reads TGTGCCAGCAGCTTAAGCCCCCCAGGCGGGTCGAACACCGGGGAGCTGTTTTTT. Translating gives CASSLSPPGGSNTGELFF.

This chain connects TRBV5-1 to TRBJ2-5, with TRBD2 matching 13 bases. CDR3 length: 18 amino acids. The V gene's germline CDR1 is SGHRS and CDR2 YFSETQ. The ends lost 2 bases at V and 2 bases at J; junction bases unmatched: 9. This chain's CDR3 is CASSFAGLAGRGQETQYF. CDR3 bases: TGCGCCAGCAGCTTTGCGGGACTAGCGGGAAGGGGGCAAGAGACCCAGTACTTC.

Only a few counts were recorded for this clone. The V and J genes are TRBV5-1 and TRBJ1-5; maybe TRBD1 (6 bases). V was shortened by 2 bases and J by 5 bases, with 11 bases between the two germline ends. Germline V gene data show CDR1 as SGHRS and CDR2 as YFSETQ. The length of the CDR3 is 14 residues. This CDR3 reads CASSFSGQDQPQHF. The CDR3 bases are TGCGCCAGCAGCTTCTCGGGACAAGATCAGCCCCAGCATTTT.

This clone was picked up one time. The chain links TRBV7-9 to TRBJ2-7, with D hard to call. The CDR3 runs 13 residues. The germline CDR1 and CDR2 sequences are SEHNR and FQNEAQ (reference sequence). Trimming stripped 8 bases from V and 5 bases from J, with 16 bases between. The CDR3 DNA sequence: TGTGCCAGCGGCTCACAGTTATCGAACGAGCAGTACTTC. This translates into CASGSQLSNEQYF.

The rearrangement links TRBV11-3 to TRBJ2-5; 7 bases match TRBD2. Per the germline V gene, CDR1 is SGHNT and CDR2 is YENEEA. J was trimmed by 5 bases and V by 5 bases; bases with no gene match: 11. The length of the CDR3 is 15 residues. The CDR3: CASSRDYLVQETQYF. The CDR3, as DNA: TGTGCCAGCAGCCGGGACTACCTGGTTCAGGAGACCCAGTACTTC.

The gene calls are TRBV19 and TRBJ2-7; D is possibly TRBD1 (6 bases). CDR3 length: 17 amino acids. The V end lost 4 bases, the J end lost 2 bases, and 21 bases lay between the germline ends. Germline values: CDR1 LNHDA, CDR2 SQIVND (reference sequence). CDR3 bases: TGTGCCAGTAGTACAGTGACAGGCGGTACCCTGACCTACGAGCAGTACTTC. It specifies CASSTVTGGTLTYEQYF.